The 30 T cell receptor beta chains given below trace back to one sample, sequenced in a study of blood T cell repertoires in COVID-19 (dated by TCRdb to about 2020). To prepare the library, the immunoSEQ multiplex PCR assay was applied. The clones in this table, taken by TCRdb from immuneACCESS, are in-frame only. Not every clone is retained; where verified, under half of the shortfall comes from an unresolved V gene, and the cause of the rest is unknown. This sample is represented by roughly 52,000 clones; approximately 90% of them were singletons. More than 3.5% of the sample goes to the ten largest clones. Input material: peripheral blood. The receptors here all came from a man in his forties or fifties with acute or convalescent COVID-19.

The chain employs TRBV15 and TRBJ2-1; 7 bases agree with TRBD2. CDR1 is LNHNV, CDR2 YYDKDF, per germline (reference sequence). The CDR3 has 15 residues. V lost 1 base, J lost 5 bases, and 5 bases stayed unmatched. CDR3 protein: CATSRVVAGHNEQFF. In DNA form, the CDR3 reads TGTGCCACCAGCAGAGTAGTAGCGGGCCACAATGAGCAGTTCTTC.

The chain joins TRBV5-1 to TRBJ2-2; 7 bases match TRBD1. CDR3 length equals 15 residues. Trimming cost V 4 bases and J 1 base; bases outside gene matches: 4. CDR1 and CDR2 (germline): SGHRS, YFSETQ. The DNA for the CDR3 is TGCGCCAGCAGCACCGGACAGGTGAACACCGGGGAGCTGTTTTTT. Translation gives CASSTGQVNTGELFF.

The chain combines TRBV16 with TRBJ1-1, with a weak D call TRBD1 (6 bases). CDR3 length: 15 amino acids. Per germline, CDR1 KGHSY and CDR2 FQNENV. The V and J ends lost 3 bases and 1 base respectively, with 12 bases between them. In DNA, the CDR3 is TGTGCCAGCAGCCATTCGCAGGACAGGAACACTGAAGCTTTCTTT. As protein: CASSHSQDRNTEAFF. Combining the CDR3 with reference TRBV16 and TRBJ1-1 gives the whole variable domain GEEVAQTPKHLVRGEGQKAKLYCAPIKGHSYVFWYQQVLKNEFKFLISFQNENVFDETGMPKERFSAKCLPNSPCSLEIQATKLEDSAVYFCASSHSQDRNTEAFFGQGTRLTVV.

The chain couples TRBV28 to TRBJ2-2, with a tentative D call TRBD1 (5 bases). The CDR3 is 15 residues long. The V gene lost 2 bases and the J gene lost 4 bases, with 11 bases spanning the gap. CDR1 is MDHEN, CDR2 SYDVKM, per germline. CDR3 in amino acids: CASSLGQGPTGELFF. DNA of the CDR3: TGTGCCAGCAGTTTAGGTCAGGGTCCCACCGGGGAGCTGTTTTTT. Supplemented by reference TRBV28 and TRBJ2-2, the full variable domain reads DVKVTQSSRYLVKRTGEKVFLECVQDMDHENMFWYRQDPGLGLRLIYFSYDVKMKEKGDIPEGYSVSREKKERFSLILESASTNQTSMYLCASSLGQGPTGELFFGEGSRLTVL.

The chain uses TRBV4-1 and TRBJ2-3, with 9 positions matching TRBD1. V trimming: 1 base; J trimming: 1 base; junction bases outside the gene matches: 0. Germline-derived CDR1 and CDR2 are MGHRA and YSYEKL. The CDR3 extends over 15 amino acids. The DNA of the CDR3 is TGCGCCAGCAGCCAAGGGGACAGGGGCACAGATACGCAGTATTTT. Residues: CASSQGDRGTDTQYF.

The rearrangement links TRBV7-3 to TRBJ2-2; weak D call: TRBD1 (6 bases). Germline V gene data show CDR1 as SGHTA and CDR2 as FQGTGA. This CDR3 is 15 amino acids long. With 2 bases removed from V and 8 bases from J, the gap between germline ends came to 15 bases. CDR3 sequence reads: CASSLFGRGSGELFF. The CDR3 region has the DNA TGTGCCAGCAGCTTATTTGGTAGGGGGTCAGGGGAGCTGTTTTTT.

J is TRBJ1-5 and V is TRBV6-2 or TRBV6-3, with D tentatively TRBD1 (5 bases). Trimming removed 6 bases from V and 5 bases from J, with 14 bases in between. Germline V gene data show CDR1 as MNHEY and CDR2 as SVGEGT. This CDR3 contains 14 residues. CDR3 in DNA: TGTGCCAGCAGCCGACAGTCTACCTATCAGCCCCAGCATTTT. This gives the protein CASSRQSTYQPQHF.

This chain links TRBV5-1 with TRBJ1-1; maybe TRBD1 (6 bases). V dropped 4 bases and J dropped 1 base, with 11 bases sitting between them. CDR1 is SGHRS and CDR2 is YFSETQ in the germline V gene. The CDR3 has 14 residues. The CDR3 sequence is CASSLQTGNTEAFF. The DNA of the CDR3 is TGCGCCAGCAGCCTGCAGACAGGGAACACTGAAGCTTTCTTT.

The V and J genes are TRBV29-1 and TRBJ2-7, with D possibly TRBD1 on 6 matching bases. Germline V CDR1 and CDR2: SQVTM, ANQGSEA. V lost 3 bases to trimming and J lost 5 bases, with 8 bases between them. The CDR3 extends over 11 amino acids. CDR3 nucleotide sequence: TGCAGCGTTGACAGGGGCAACGAGCAGTACTTC. It encodes CSVDRGNEQYF.

The chain recombines TRBV5-1 with TRBJ1-1, with 10 bases aligning to TRBD1. The V and J ends lost 7 bases and 5 bases, in that order; junction bases with no gene match: 8. The germline V gene encodes CDR1 SGHRS and CDR2 YFSETQ. The CDR3 length is 14 residues. CDR3 nucleotide sequence: TGCGCCAGCCTCAGGGACAGGGGCGCGACTGAAGCTTTCTTT. Translation gives CASLRDRGATEAFF.

The chain employs TRBV3-1 (or the pseudogene TRBV3-2) and TRBJ2-7; 7 nucleotides line up with TRBD2. Germline lookup yields CDR1 LGHDT and CDR2 YNNKEL (reference sequence). The CDR3 extends over 15 amino acids. After removal of 1 base from V and 0 bases from J, the junction contained 3 bases not matched to a gene. The CDR3 reads CASSQGPGGSYEQYF. The CDR3 nucleotides are TGTGCCAGCAGCCAAGGACCGGGGGGCTCCTACGAGCAGTACTTC.

The chain uses TRBV5-1 and TRBJ2-3, with TRBD1 as a possible D gene (6 bases). The CDR3 contains 15 residues. Per the germline V gene, CDR1 is SGHRS and CDR2 is YFSETQ. V was clipped by 1 base and J by 1 base, with 10 bases between them. CDR3 amino acids: CASSLPAGGTDTQYF. DNA of the CDR3: TGCGCCAGCAGCTTGCCGGCAGGGGGCACAGATACGCAGTATTTT.

This CDR3 is CSVNRGTEAFF. Written as DNA, the CDR3 is TGCAGCGTCAACCGAGGCACTGAAGCTTTCTTT. The chain carries TRBV29-1 and TRBJ1-1; D is undetermined. V lost 6 bases and J 4 bases, leaving 9 bases between the germline ends. Germline V gene lookup returns CDR1 SQVTM and CDR2 ANQGSEA. The CDR3 runs to 11 residues.

V is TRBV29-1 and J is TRBJ2-7; 7 nucleotides line up with TRBD1. CDR1 is SQVTM, CDR2 ANQGSEA, per germline. Trimming removed 0 bases from V and 3 bases from J; junction bases left unmatched: 8. The CDR3 consists of 15 residues. CDR3 loop: CSVEDDRERSYEQYF. CDR3 in DNA: TGCAGCGTTGAAGACGACAGGGAACGAAGCTACGAGCAGTACTTC.

The rearrangement uses TRBV3-1 (or the pseudogene TRBV3-2) and TRBJ2-1, with 12 bases identical to TRBD2. J gave up 9 bases and V 1 base, and 4 bases lay outside the gene matches. The CDR3 runs to 15 residues. Germline lookup yields CDR1 LGHDT and CDR2 YNNKEL (reference sequence). This chain's CDR3 is CASSQVSLAGGEQFF. Written as DNA, the CDR3 is TGTGCCAGCAGCCAAGTATCACTAGCGGGAGGTGAGCAGTTCTTC.

This clone was counted once. This sequence joins TRBV19 and TRBJ1-2; D ambiguous. Trimming took 4 bases from V and 4 from J, leaving 16 bases between them. CDR1 is LNHDA, CDR2 SQIVND, per germline (reference sequence). The CDR3 contains 15 residues. The CDR3 coding sequence is TGTGCCAGTAGTACGCGACGTGGCAGCGGCTATGGCTACACCTTC. As protein: CASSTRRGSGYGYTF.

This clone was seen a handful of times. The chain has TRBV5-1 and TRBJ1-1, with TRBD1 matching over 7 bases. Germline V lookup: CDR1 SGHRS, CDR2 YFSETQ. With 6 bases clipped from V and 0 bases from J, the junction kept 8 bases outside the gene matches. The CDR3 is 15 amino acids. The CDR3 loop is CASTVTGTVNTEAFF. The CDR3 bases are TGCGCCAGCACCGTCACCGGGACAGTGAACACTGAAGCTTTCTTT.

V usage is TRBV5-6 and J usage is TRBJ1-3, with 7 nucleotides matching TRBD1. Trimming took 3 bases from V and 8 from J; bases not matched to a gene: 14. The germline gives CDR1 SGHDT, CDR2 YYEEEE. The CDR3 has 16 residues. The CDR3 is CASSYSPGQRIYTIYF. CDR3 DNA sequence: TGTGCCAGCAGCTACAGTCCGGGACAGAGGATATACACCATATATTTT. The full variable domain, rest sourced from reference TRBV5-6 and TRBJ1-3, is DAGVTQSPTHLIKTRGQQVTLRCSPKSGHDTVSWYQQALGQGPQFIFQYYEEEERQRGNFPDRFSGHQFPNYSSELNVNALLLGDSALYLCASSYSPGQRIYTIYFGEGSWLTVV.

This rearrangement joins TRBV5-1 to TRBJ1-1, with 7 positions matching TRBD1. Trimming removed 4 bases from V and 0 bases from J; junction bases left unmatched: 12. The germline CDR1 and CDR2 sequences are SGHRS and YFSETQ. CDR3 size: 17 residues. The CDR3 nucleotides are TGCGCCAGCAGCCCCTACGTAGGGCAGGGGGTGAACACTGAAGCTTTCTTT. Its translation is CASSPYVGQGVNTEAFF. Looking up the rest from reference TRBV5-1 and TRBJ1-1 gives the full variable domain: KAGVTQTPRYLIKTRGQQVTLSCSPISGHRSVSWYQQTPGQGLQFLFEYFSETQRNKGNFPGRFSGRQFSNSRSEMNVSTLELGDSALYLCASSPYVGQGVNTEAFFGQGTRLTVV.

This chain links TRBV15 with TRBJ1-5, with D unclear. Germline loops: CDR1 LNHNV, CDR2 YYDKDF (reference sequence). Trimming left V 2 bases short and J 4 bases short, with 12 bases between. The CDR3 is 15 amino acids. The CDR3 DNA is TGTGCCACCAGCAGAAAATTAGCCGAAAATCAGCCCCAGCATTTT. It yields the protein CATSRKLAENQPQHF.

V gene TRBV9 combines with J gene TRBJ2-2, with D perhaps TRBD2 (6 bases). The germline V and J ends were trimmed by 0 bases and 3 bases, with 9 bases remaining between them. The CDR3 is made up of 15 amino acids. From germline, CDR1 is SGDLS and CDR2 YYNGEE. CDR3 coding DNA: TGTGCCAGCAGCGTAGCAGGGACTTACACCGGGGAGCTGTTTTTT. Its protein product is CASSVAGTYTGELFF.

In its sample, this clone was seen once. The genes are TRBV6-5 and TRBJ1-5, with D unresolved. The CDR3 is 14 residues long. From germline, CDR1 is MNHEY and CDR2 SVGAGI. V shed 2 bases and J shed 5 bases, with 10 bases lying between them. DNA of the CDR3: TGTGCCAGCAGTTACGGGTCAGGCTATCAGCCCCAGCATTTT. Protein: CASSYGSGYQPQHF.

The V call is TRBV6-1, the J call TRBJ1-2; D call uncertain. Germline loops: CDR1 MNHNS, CDR2 SASEGT. This CDR3 spans 12 amino acids. Deletions cut 7 bases from V and 5 bases from J, with 11 bases between. The CDR3 sequence: CASTLQDYGYTF. The DNA of the CDR3 is TGTGCCAGCACTTTACAAGATTATGGCTACACCTTC.

The chain carries TRBV3-1 (or the pseudogene TRBV3-2) and TRBJ2-1; 10 bases are shared with TRBD2. J lost 5 bases, V lost 1 base, and 2 bases had no gene match. This CDR3 has 15 residues. Germline V gene data show CDR1 as LGHDT and CDR2 as YNNKEL (reference sequence). CDR3 sequence reads: CASSQGLAGHNEQFF. CDR3 coding DNA: TGTGCCAGCAGCCAAGGACTAGCGGGTCACAATGAGCAGTTCTTC.

The chain joins TRBV7-8 to TRBJ1-2, with a tentative D call TRBD1 (5 bases). The germline V gene encodes CDR1 SGHVS and CDR2 FQNEAQ. The CDR3 is made up of 13 amino acids. The V end lost 5 bases, the J end lost 3 bases, and 10 bases lay between the germline ends. CDR3 sequence: CASSHRQHYGYTF. The CDR3 nucleotides read TGTGCCAGCAGCCACAGACAGCACTATGGCTACACCTTC. Using reference TRBV7-8 and TRBJ1-2 for the parts outside the CDR3, the full variable domain is GAGVSQSPRYKVAKRGQDVALRCDPISGHVSLFWYQQALGQGPEFLTYFQNEAQLDKSGLPSDRFFAERPEGSVSTLKIQRTQQEDSAVYLCASSHRQHYGYTFGSGTRLTVV.

The chain employs TRBV5-4 and TRBJ1-5, with unresolved D. V lost 4 bases and J 9 bases, leaving 14 bases between the germline ends. Germline V gene lookup returns CDR1 SGHNT and CDR2 YYREEE (reference sequence). The CDR3 contains 13 residues. CDR3 loop: CASSEYSGLPQHF. The CDR3 nucleotides read TGTGCCAGCAGCGAGTACAGCGGTTTGCCCCAGCATTTT.

The gene calls are TRBV27 and TRBJ2-7; 8 bases map to TRBD1. V lost 8 bases, J lost 6 bases, and 3 bases stayed unmatched. The CDR3 extends over 11 amino acids. The V gene's germline CDR1 is MNHEY and CDR2 SMNVEV (reference sequence). The CDR3: CASSQGAEQYF. The CDR3 bases are TGTGCCAGCTCCCAGGGGGCCGAGCAGTACTTC.

This clone was counted only a few times. The chain employs TRBV28 and TRBJ2-3; D call uncertain. Germline V gene data show CDR1 as MDHEN and CDR2 as SYDVKM. V was shortened by 4 bases and J by 5 bases, with 22 bases between the two germline ends. The CDR3 runs 17 residues. The CDR3, as DNA: TGTGCCAGCAGTTCTCTTGTCGAGCTGCGGTCCCAAGATACGCAGTATTTT. Protein: CASSSLVELRSQDTQYF.

CDR3 residues: CASSIIGVNYGYTF. Written as DNA, the CDR3 is TGTGCCAGTAGTATCATAGGGGTGAACTATGGCTACACCTTC. The genes are TRBV19 and TRBJ1-2, with TRBD1 as a possible D gene (5 bases). Trimming removed 3 bases at V and 2 bases at J, with 10 bases between. The CDR3 is made up of 14 amino acids. Germline V gene lookup returns CDR1 LNHDA and CDR2 SQIVND (reference sequence).

This chain connects TRBV4-1 to TRBJ1-5; 7 nucleotides align to TRBD1. V lost 4 bases to trimming and J lost 4 bases; unmatched junction nucleotides: 4. This CDR3 has 14 residues. Germline CDR1 and CDR2: MGHRA and YSYEKL. CDR3 nucleotide sequence: TGCGCCAGCAGCCCCAGGACAGGTAATCAGCCCCAGCATTTT. Its translation: CASSPRTGNQPQHF.